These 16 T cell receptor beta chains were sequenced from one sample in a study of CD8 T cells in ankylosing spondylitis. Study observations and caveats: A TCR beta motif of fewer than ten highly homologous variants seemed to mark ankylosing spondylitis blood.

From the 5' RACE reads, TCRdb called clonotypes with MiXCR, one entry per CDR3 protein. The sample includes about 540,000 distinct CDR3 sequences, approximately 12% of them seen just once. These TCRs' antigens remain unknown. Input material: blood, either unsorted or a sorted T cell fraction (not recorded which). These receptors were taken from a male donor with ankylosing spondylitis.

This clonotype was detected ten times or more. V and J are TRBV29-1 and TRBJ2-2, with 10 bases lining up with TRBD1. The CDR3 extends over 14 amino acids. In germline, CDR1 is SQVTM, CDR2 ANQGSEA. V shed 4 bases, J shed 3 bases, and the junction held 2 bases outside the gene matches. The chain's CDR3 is CSVVGTGDTGELFF. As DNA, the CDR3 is TGCAGCGTTGTGGGGACAGGGGACACCGGGGAGCTGTTTTTT.

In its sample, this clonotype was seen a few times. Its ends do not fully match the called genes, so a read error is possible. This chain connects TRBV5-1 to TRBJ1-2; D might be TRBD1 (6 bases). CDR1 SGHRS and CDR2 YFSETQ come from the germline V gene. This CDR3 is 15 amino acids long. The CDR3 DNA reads TGCGCCAGCAGCACCGGGACAAAAGCCAACTATGGCTACATCTTC. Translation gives CASSTGTKANYGYIF. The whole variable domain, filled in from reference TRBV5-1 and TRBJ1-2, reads KAGVTQTPRYLIKTRGQQVTLSCSPISGHRSVSWYQQTPGQGLQFLFEYFSETQRNKGNFPGRFSGRQFSNSRSEMNVSTLELGDSALYLCASSTGTKANYGYIFGSGTRLTVV.

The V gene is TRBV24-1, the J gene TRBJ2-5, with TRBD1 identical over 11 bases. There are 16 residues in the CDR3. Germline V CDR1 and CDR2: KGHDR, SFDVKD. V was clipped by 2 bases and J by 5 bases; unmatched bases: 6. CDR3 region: CATSDSGQGASETQYF. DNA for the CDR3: TGTGCCACCAGTGATTCCGGACAGGGGGCGAGCGAGACCCAGTACTTC.

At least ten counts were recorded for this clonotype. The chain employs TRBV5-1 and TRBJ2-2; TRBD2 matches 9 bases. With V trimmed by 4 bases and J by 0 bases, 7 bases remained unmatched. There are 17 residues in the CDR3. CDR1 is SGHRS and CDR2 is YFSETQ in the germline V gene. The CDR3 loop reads CASSGRGGASNTGELFF. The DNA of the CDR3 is TGCGCCAGCAGCGGACGCGGGGGGGCTTCGAACACCGGGGAGCTGTTTTTT.

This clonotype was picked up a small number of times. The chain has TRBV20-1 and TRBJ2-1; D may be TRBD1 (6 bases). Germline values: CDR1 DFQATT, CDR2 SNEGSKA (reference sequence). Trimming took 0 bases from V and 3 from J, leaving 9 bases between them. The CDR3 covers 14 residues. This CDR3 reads CSAREDSYYNEQFF. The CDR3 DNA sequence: TGCAGTGCTAGAGAGGACAGTTACTACAATGAGCAGTTCTTC.

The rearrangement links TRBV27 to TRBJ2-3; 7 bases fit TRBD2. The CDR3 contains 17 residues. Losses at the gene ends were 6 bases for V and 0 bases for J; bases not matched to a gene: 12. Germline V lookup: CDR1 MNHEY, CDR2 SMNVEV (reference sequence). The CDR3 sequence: CASRPMLGRESTDTQYF. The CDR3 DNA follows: TGTGCCAGCAGGCCCATGTTGGGGCGGGAGAGCACAGATACGCAGTATTTT.

CDR3 sequence (DNA): TGTGCCAGCAGCTTCGCGATTAGCGGGAGGGGGGCCACAGATACGCAGTATTTT. Protein: CASSFAISGRGATDTQYF. The V and J genes are TRBV11-1 and TRBJ2-3; TRBD2 aligns across 11 bases. Germline CDR1 SGHAT, CDR2 FQDESV (reference sequence). The length of the CDR3 is 18 residues. The junction had 10 bases not matched to a gene; V was cut back by 3 bases and J by 2 bases.

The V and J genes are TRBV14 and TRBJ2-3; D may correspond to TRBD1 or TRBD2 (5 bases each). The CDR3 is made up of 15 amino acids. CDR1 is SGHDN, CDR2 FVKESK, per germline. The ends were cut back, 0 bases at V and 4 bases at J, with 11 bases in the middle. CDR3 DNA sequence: TGTGCCAGCAGCCAAGAGGGAATGGGGGCAGATACGCAGTATTTT. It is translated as CASSQEGMGADTQYF. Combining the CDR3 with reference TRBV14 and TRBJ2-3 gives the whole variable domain EAGVTQFPSHSVIEKGQTVTLRCDPISGHDNLYWYRRVMGKEIKFLLHFVKESKQDESGMPNNRFLAERTGGTYSTLKVQPAELEDSGVYFCASSQEGMGADTQYFGPGTRLTVL.

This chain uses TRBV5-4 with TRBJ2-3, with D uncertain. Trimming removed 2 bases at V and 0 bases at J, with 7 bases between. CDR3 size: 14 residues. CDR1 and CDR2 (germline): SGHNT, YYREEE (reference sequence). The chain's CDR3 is CASSFSASTDTQYF. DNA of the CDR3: TGTGCCAGCAGCTTTTCTGCTAGCACAGATACGCAGTATTTT.

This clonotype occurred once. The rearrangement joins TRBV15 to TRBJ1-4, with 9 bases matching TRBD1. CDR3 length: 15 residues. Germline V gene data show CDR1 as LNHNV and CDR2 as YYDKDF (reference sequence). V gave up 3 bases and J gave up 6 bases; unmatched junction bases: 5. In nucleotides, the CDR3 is TGTGCCACCAGCAGGGCGACAGGGGGTGATGAAAAACTGTTTTTT. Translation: CATSRATGGDEKLFF.

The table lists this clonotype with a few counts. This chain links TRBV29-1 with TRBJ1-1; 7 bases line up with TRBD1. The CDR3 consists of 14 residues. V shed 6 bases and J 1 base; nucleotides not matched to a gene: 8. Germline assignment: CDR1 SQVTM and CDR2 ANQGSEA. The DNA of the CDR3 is TGCAGCGTCCAGGGGGGGAAAAAGAACACTGAAGCTTTCTTT. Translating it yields CSVQGGKKNTEAFF.

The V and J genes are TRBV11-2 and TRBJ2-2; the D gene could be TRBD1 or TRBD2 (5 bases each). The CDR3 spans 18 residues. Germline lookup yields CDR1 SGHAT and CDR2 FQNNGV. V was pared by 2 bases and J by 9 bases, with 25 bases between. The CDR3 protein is CASSLIQWVGRGHRELFF. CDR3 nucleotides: TGTGCCAGCAGCTTAATACAGTGGGTGGGACGAGGACACCGGGAGCTGTTTTTT.

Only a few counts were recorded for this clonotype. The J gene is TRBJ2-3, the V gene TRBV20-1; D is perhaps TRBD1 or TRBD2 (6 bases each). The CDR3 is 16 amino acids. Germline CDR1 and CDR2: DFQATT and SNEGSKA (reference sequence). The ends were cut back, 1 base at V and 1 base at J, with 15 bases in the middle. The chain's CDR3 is CSARGPTGARTDTQYF. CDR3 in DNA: TGCAGTGCTAGAGGGCCCACGGGGGCCCGCACAGATACGCAGTATTTT.

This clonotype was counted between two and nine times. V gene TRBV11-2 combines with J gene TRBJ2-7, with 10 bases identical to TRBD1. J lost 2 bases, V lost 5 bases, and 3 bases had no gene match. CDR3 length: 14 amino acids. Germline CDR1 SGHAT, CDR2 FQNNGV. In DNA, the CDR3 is TGTGCCAGCAGCAATGGACAGGGGGCCTACGAGCAGTACTTC. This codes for CASSNGQGAYEQYF.

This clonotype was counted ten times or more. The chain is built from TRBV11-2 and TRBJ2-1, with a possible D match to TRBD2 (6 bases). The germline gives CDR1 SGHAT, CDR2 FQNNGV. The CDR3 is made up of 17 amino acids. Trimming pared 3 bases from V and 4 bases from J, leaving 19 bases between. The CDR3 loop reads CASSLGIAATDYNEQFF. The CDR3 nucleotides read TGTGCCAGCAGCTTGGGGATAGCGGCAACCGATTACAATGAGCAGTTCTTC.

CDR3 sequence: CASSLSRAGKLFF. The CDR3 nucleotides read TGTGCCAGCAGCTTAAGTAGGGCCGGAAAACTGTTTTTT. The rearrangement links TRBV7-9 to TRBJ1-4; D is uncertain. Germline loops: CDR1 SEHNR, CDR2 FQNEAQ (reference sequence). This CDR3 region has 13 residues. Trimming took off 2 bases at V and 10 bases at J, with 11 bases between the two ends.